The clone carrying this T cell receptor beta chain came up many times. Per the germline V gene, CDR1 is SGHDT and CDR2 is YYEEEE. V trimming: 0 bases; J trimming: 8 bases; junction bases outside the gene matches: 0. This CDR3 is built from 13 residues. This record comes from a study of T cells after yellow fever vaccination. The study made its TCR cDNA through 5'RACE template switching. That step introduced a universal primer site along with UMIs. TCRdb reanalysed the 5' RACE reads using MiXCR and keeps one entry per CDR3 protein. Among under 400,000 distinct CDR3 sequences listed, around a tenth were seen once.

This sequence joins TRBV5-6 and TRBJ2-1; TRBD1 agrees at 9 bases. The receptor was isolated from a man between 18 and 29 years old who received the YFV17D yellow fever vaccine. The sequencing used PBMCs, collected on the day of the first yellow fever vaccination. DNA for the CDR3: TGTGCCAGCAGCTTGGACAGGGGGCATGAGCAGTTCTTC. Translation: CASSLDRGHEQFF.